The 6 T cell receptor beta chains reported below all come from one sample, sequenced in a study of tumor-infiltrating lymphocytes in primary liver carcinoma. With 500 to 650 ng total RNA as template and a constant-region primer, TCR beta cDNA was made. Slightly modified ARM-PCR, run as three nested multiplex PCR rounds, produced the TCR beta libraries. In the first two PCR rounds, TRBV1-TRBV30 forward primers were paired with a C-beta reverse primer, and each round lasted around 10 cycles. MiXCR, applied by TCRdb to the multiplex PCR reads, yields one record per CDR3 protein. The sample consists of approximately 300,000 distinct CDR3 sequences, about 62% of them appearing once. Germline DNA was extracted alongside blood RNA, which was obtained from unsorted whole blood. Material: peripheral blood. The receptor set was obtained from a man in his forties or fifties with primary liver carcinoma and hepatitis B virus infection.

This clonotype was detected many times. This rearrangement joins TRBV5-4 to TRBJ2-1; a weak D match, TRBD2 (6 bases). The V and J ends lost 3 bases and 8 bases respectively, with 12 bases between them. The CDR3 sequence is 13 residues long. Germline loops: CDR1 SGHNT, CDR2 YYREEE (reference sequence). CDR3 sequence (DNA): TGTGCCAGCAGCTGGGGAGGCCGAGATGAGCAGTTCTTC. Translating it yields CASSWGGRDEQFF.

Remarks on this clonotype: One end of the junction varies from germline; a read error may be responsible. The genes are TRBV28 and TRBJ2-2; a weak D match, TRBD2 (6 bases). Germline assignment: CDR1 MDHEN and CDR2 SYDVKM. The CDR3 loop spans 14 amino acids. The CDR3 sequence is CACSFIGGTGELFF. DNA for the CDR3: TGTGCCTGCAGTTTTATCGGCGGGACTGGGGAGCTGTTTTTT.

In this sample, this clonotype turned up a few times. The chain employs TRBV29-1 and TRBJ2-5; 7 nucleotides agree with TRBD1. The CDR3 consists of 15 residues. CDR1 is SQVTM and CDR2 is ANQGSEA in the germline V gene. The V gene end was trimmed by 2 bases and the J gene end by 4 bases; junction bases not matched to a gene: 10. The CDR3 region is CSVELTGTALETQYF. CDR3 DNA: TGCAGCGTTGAACTAACCGGGACAGCCTTAGAGACCCAGTACTTC.

This chain links TRBV29-1 with TRBJ2-7, with 9 nucleotides matching TRBD2. The CDR3 totals 14 residues. In germline, CDR1 is SQVTM, CDR2 ANQGSEA. The CDR3 region is CIATVGTSLHEQYF. CDR3 bases: TGCATCGCCACCGTTGGGACTAGCCTCCACGAGCAGTACTTC.

This clonotype was counted only a few times. The rearrangement joins TRBV7-9 to TRBJ2-3, with a possible D match to TRBD2 (5 bases). This CDR3 is 17 amino acids long. V was cut by 1 base and J by 0 bases, with 14 bases left in between. Germline V gene lookup returns CDR1 SEHNR and CDR2 FQNEAQ (reference sequence). In nucleotides, the CDR3 is TGTGCCAGCAGCTTAGAGCGCGGCGGGCCCAGCACAGATACGCAGTATTTT. Amino acids: CASSLERGGPSTDTQYF.

On this clonotype: The junction does not match germline at one end; this may be a read error. The chain carries TRBV11-3 and TRBJ2-7; D ambiguous. This CDR3 is built from 14 residues. The germline V gene encodes CDR1 SGHNT and CDR2 YENEEA. The CDR3 sequence: CTSSPCRISDEQYF. CDR3 DNA: TGTACCAGCAGCCCCTGTAGGATCTCAGACGAGCAGTACTTC.